The clone carrying this T cell receptor beta chain showed up just a few times. Its antigen remains unknown. Per germline, CDR1 SGHRS and CDR2 YFSETQ. J was trimmed by 3 bases and V by 4 bases; bases with no gene match: 9. The CDR3 runs 16 residues. Individuals who donated were healthy Caucasians from Russia aged roughly 6 to 100. The data are from a study of blood T cells in healthy people across ages. Whole-study context: Template switching captured about one barcoded beta molecule per two T cells. General observations from the study: Researchers said unsorted PBMCs prevented a conclusive naive versus antigen-experienced comparison.

A second PCR, run for roughly 6 to 11 cycles, used a sample-barcoded 5' primer plus a J-beta primer mix. Each cDNA was tagged by a template-switch adaptor containing 12 random nucleotides. One entry per CDR3 protein results from TCRdb running MiXCR on the 5' RACE reads. The repertoire holds a few hundred thousand distinct CDR3 sequences, with approximately 25% as singletons. J is TRBJ2-5 and V is TRBV5-1; 10 bases are a match to TRBD2. This TCR was recovered from a woman in her 70s in good health. Sequenced: blood. The CDR3 DNA is TGCGCCAGCAGCGGCGGGACTAGCGTACTTAAAGAGACCCAGTACTTC. Its protein product is CASSGGTSVLKETQYF. Full variable domain (outside the CDR3, taken from reference TRBV5-1 and TRBJ2-5): KAGVTQTPRYLIKTRGQQVTLSCSPISGHRSVSWYQQTPGQGLQFLFEYFSETQRNKGNFPGRFSGRQFSNSRSEMNVSTLELGDSALYLCASSGGTSVLKETQYFGPGTRLLVL.